Below, one T cell receptor (beta chain) is given with its context. As yet, its antigen is unknown. The data originate from a study of somatic mutations in cytotoxic T cells in rheumatoid arthritis. About the study: Patient blood, over 25 ml in EDTA, was obtained immediately after diagnosis and prior to the start of any treatment. Study-level findings and limits: A finding that went unadjusted for multiple comparisons was the slight underrepresentation of TRBV07 in rheumatoid arthritis patients. The study found that the largest CD8+ clone exceeded 20% of CD8+ cells in about an eighth of the roughly 65 patients.

The CDR3 spans 15 residues. After removal of 5 bases from V and 6 bases from J, the junction contained 9 bases not matched to a gene. Germline CDR1 and CDR2: SEHNR and FQNEAQ (reference sequence). Original processing notes: Matching between patient CD8+ clones larger than 1% and published virus-specific TCRB sequences was rare. TCRdb's table, derived via immunoSEQ multiplex PCR, lists solely in-frame clones and lacks some. V and J calls and clone size are as listed in that table; D and trimming were resolved from the DNA. The sample has 15,000 to 20,000 clones; more than 65% are singletons. This rearrangement joins TRBV7-9 to TRBJ2-1; 8 bases fit TRBD2. This TCR came from an adult with rheumatoid arthritis. The sample was CD8+ T cells sorted from blood. The CDR3 loop reads CASSTLAGPGNEQFF. In DNA, the CDR3 is TGTGCCAGCAGCACTTTAGCGGGACCGGGCAATGAGCAGTTCTTC. The full variable domain, completed using reference TRBV7-9 and TRBJ2-1, is DTGVSQNPRHKITKRGQNVTFRCDPISEHNRLYWYRQTLGQGPEFLTYFQNEAQLEKSRLLSDRFSAERPKGSFSTLEIQRTEQGDSAMYLCASSTLAGPGNEQFFGPGTRLTVL.